The T cell receptor beta chain described here comes from a study of cytomegalovirus exposure and HLA in healthy donors. Between the trimmed V and J ends, which lost 1 base and 0 bases, there was a span of 13 bases. CDR3 size: 17 residues. In germline, CDR1 is MGHRA, CDR2 YSYEKL. The PCR used 60 Vbeta and 13 Jbeta primers. The repertoire was sequenced with immunoSEQ multiplex PCR; TCRdb's copy has only in-frame clones and lacks some. The table shows 90,000 to 110,000 clones, with over 70% occurring only once. As regards this clone: Its matching antigen is unknown.

Broader study findings: According to reports, the classifier identified cytomegalovirus status with high specificity and sensitivity. It was likely that a cluster of highly shared sequence variants was a sequencing artifact.

What was sequenced was PBMCs. The chain combines TRBV4-1 with TRBJ2-1; D perhaps matches TRBD1 (5 bases). This TCR came from a woman in her thirties or forties in good health and CMV-seropositive. This chain's CDR3 is CASSQGWKRGSYNEQFF. In nucleotides, the CDR3 is TGCGCCAGCAGCCAAGGATGGAAAAGGGGCTCCTACAATGAGCAGTTCTTC.